The TCR beta chain under discussion was sequenced for a study of cytomegalovirus exposure and HLA in healthy donors. Profiling relied on immunoSEQ multiplex PCR, and the TCRdb table lists in-frame clones only, not all of them. The data show about 330,000 clones, 86% seen once. V dropped 0 bases and J dropped 0; count of bases not matched to a gene: 11. In germline, CDR1 is SGDLS, CDR2 YYNGEE. This CDR3 has 19 residues. The TCR originated in a woman younger than 35 in good health and CMV-seronegative. Sequencing was carried out using PBMCs. The rearrangement links TRBV9 to TRBJ2-3; 9 bases line up with TRBD1. CDR3 in amino acids: CASSVAGQGLLLSTDTQYF. The CDR3 DNA is TGTGCCAGCAGCGTAGCGGGACAGGGCCTCCTTCTTAGCACAGATACGCAGTATTTT.